This T cell receptor (beta chain) was obtained from a study of beta chain features in type 1 diabetes. Study-wide context: Cell yields, age and gender were similar between patients and healthy donors.

Worth noting for this clone: Its antigen is unidentified.

The study, taken as a whole, reports: Type 1 diabetes patients had moderately but significantly shorter TCRB CDR3s in all four CD4+ subsets. In these data, an HLA type influence on TCRB rearrangement remained unresolved. PCR might preferentially amplify shorter templates, equally in patients and controls.

The authors reverse transcribed all of the isolated RNA, so sequencing captured expressed TCRB transcripts. Libraries were prepared by immunoSEQ multiplex PCR; TCRdb keeps only in-frame clonotypes and omits some of them. The sample contains some 360,000 clones, around 19% of which appear only once. The receptor was derived from a woman aged 18-29 years in good health. The sequenced material came from naive CD4+ T cells from blood.

CDR3 DNA: TGTGCCAGCAGCTTAGTCGGACTCCACAATGAGCAGTTCTTC. Residues: CASSLVGLHNEQFF. V usage is TRBV7-2 and J usage is TRBJ2-1, with D possibly matching TRBD2 (5 bases). V lost 1 base and J 5 bases, leaving 9 bases between the germline ends. From germline, CDR1 is SGHTA and CDR2 FQGNSA. This CDR3 has 14 residues.